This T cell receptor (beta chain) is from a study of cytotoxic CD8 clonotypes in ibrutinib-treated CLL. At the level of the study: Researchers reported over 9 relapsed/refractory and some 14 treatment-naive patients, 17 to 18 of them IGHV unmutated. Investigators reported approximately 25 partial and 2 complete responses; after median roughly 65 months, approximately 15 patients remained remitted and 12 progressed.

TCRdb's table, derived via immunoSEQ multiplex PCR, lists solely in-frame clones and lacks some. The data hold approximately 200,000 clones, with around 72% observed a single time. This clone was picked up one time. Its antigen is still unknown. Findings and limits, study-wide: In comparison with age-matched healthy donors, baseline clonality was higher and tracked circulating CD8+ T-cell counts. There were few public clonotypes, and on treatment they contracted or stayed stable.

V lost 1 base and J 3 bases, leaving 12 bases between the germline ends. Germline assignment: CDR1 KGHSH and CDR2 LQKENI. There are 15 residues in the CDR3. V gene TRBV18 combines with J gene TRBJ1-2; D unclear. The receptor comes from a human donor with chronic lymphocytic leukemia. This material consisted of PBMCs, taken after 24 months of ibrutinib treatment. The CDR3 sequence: CASSPRRTVDYGYTF. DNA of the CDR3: TGTGCCAGCTCACCACGGAGGACCGTGGACTATGGCTACACCTTC.